This entry describes one T cell receptor beta chain. Antigen: not known. This entry is derived from a study of T cells in narcolepsy. Overall study findings and caveats: Blood of same and different patients, but not healthy controls, reportedly held recurring autoreactive clonotypes. Autoreactive HCRT-specific and TRIB2-specific clonotypes were marked in same-patient CSF-versus-blood CD4+ comparisons.

Germline values: CDR1 SGDLS, CDR2 YYNGEE. The CDR3 has 15 residues. The V end was cut by 1 base, the J end by 0 bases, with 8 bases between. Produced via immunoSEQ multiplex PCR; TCRdb's table is partial and in-frame only. Among 20,000 to 30,000 clones, around two thirds were seen once, and the ten largest hold around 12%. The clonotype originates from a human donor in good health. The chain uses TRBV9 and TRBJ1-3; possibly TRBD1 for D (5 bases). The sequencing sample was made of memory (CD45RA-) CD4+ T cells from blood. The CDR3 region has the DNA TGTGCCAGCAGCGTACAGGGAAACTCTGGAAACACCATATATTTT. It is translated as CASSVQGNSGNTIYF.